A single sample is the source of the 17 T cell receptor beta chains below, sequenced in a study of CD8+ T cells in alopecia areata. It was cDNA, reverse transcribed from extracted RNA, that served as the sequencing template. The data were produced by immunoSEQ multiplex PCR, yet TCRdb's version contains in-frame clones alone and is incomplete. The sample contains more than 200,000 clones, 65% to 70% of which appear only once. The sequences come from CD4+ T cells sorted from blood, collected at week 0. The receptors were sampled from a human donor with alopecia areata.

The chain employs TRBV15 and TRBJ2-5, with D tentatively TRBD2 (5 bases). This CDR3 has 13 amino acids. The ends were cut back, 5 bases at V and 5 bases at J, with 12 bases in the middle. Germline-derived CDR1 and CDR2 are LNHNV and YYDKDF (reference sequence). The CDR3 coding sequence is TGTGCCACCAGCGGACGGGATGTGGAGACCCAGTACTTC. This gives the protein CATSGRDVETQYF.

The chain couples TRBV4-3 to TRBJ1-5; a possible D gene is TRBD1 (6 bases). The V end was cut by 4 bases, the J end by 0 bases, with 10 bases between. Germline CDR1 reads LGHNA; CDR2 reads YSLEER. This CDR3 is 15 amino acids long. This chain's CDR3 is CASSRDIDSNQPQHF. DNA for the CDR3: TGCGCCAGCAGCCGGGACATTGATAGCAATCAGCCCCAGCATTTT.

The chain has TRBV27 and TRBJ2-7; D is undetermined. CDR3 size: 11 residues. The V end was cut by 2 bases, the J end by 2 bases, with 1 base between. CDR1 and CDR2 from the germline V gene are MNHEY and SMNVEV (reference sequence). CDR3 residues: CASSLTYEQYF. CDR3 DNA: TGTGCCAGCAGTTTAACCTACGAGCAGTACTTC.

The V call is TRBV7-8, the J call TRBJ2-1; 7 nucleotides align to TRBD2. The V segment lost 6 bases and the J segment 13 bases; nucleotides outside the gene matches: 6. The CDR3 loop spans 11 amino acids. Germline assignment: CDR1 SGHVS and CDR2 FQNEAQ. The CDR3 DNA is TGTGCCAGCAGGCTCCGGGACTACCAGTTCTTC. Amino acid sequence: CASRLRDYQFF.

The chain carries TRBV30 and TRBJ2-1, with TRBD1 as a possible D gene (6 bases). The germline gives CDR1 GTSNPN, CDR2 SVGIG (reference sequence). The germline V and J ends were trimmed by 3 bases and 8 bases, with 17 bases remaining between them. The CDR3 has 14 amino acids. CDR3 DNA: TGTGCCTGGAGATCGGGACACCCTTTGGATGAGCAGTTCTTC. Amino acid sequence: CAWRSGHPLDEQFF.

Comment on this clone: Other DNA sequences in this specimen translate into the identical CDR3. The chain joins TRBV29-1 to TRBJ2-5; D might be TRBD2 (5 bases). This CDR3 contains 12 residues. Germline values: CDR1 SQVTM, CDR2 ANQGSEA. V was clipped by 7 bases and J by 1 base, with 10 bases between them. CDR3: CSGTGSQETQYF. CDR3 DNA sequence: TGCAGCGGGACGGGGTCCCAAGAGACCCAGTACTTC.

The chain combines TRBV25-1 with TRBJ2-7, with TRBD2 matching 14 bases. Unmatched junction bases numbered 6, after V lost 3 bases and J lost 8 bases. CDR1 MGHDK and CDR2 SYGVNS come from the germline V gene. This CDR3 region has 15 residues. CDR3 sequence reads: CASSDPTSGGVQQYF. The DNA for the CDR3 is TGTGCCAGCAGTGACCCGACTAGCGGGGGGGTCCAGCAGTACTTC.

This clone was observed a handful of times. The chain combines TRBV30 with TRBJ2-7, with D tentatively TRBD1 (5 bases). Germline V CDR1 and CDR2: GTSNPN, SVGIG (reference sequence). Deletions cut 0 bases from V and 12 bases from J, with 18 bases between. The CDR3 is 13 amino acids. The DNA of the CDR3 is TGTGCCTGGAGTGTGCAGGGATCAGTCCTTATGTACTTC. Translating it yields CAWSVQGSVLMYF.

This rearrangement joins TRBV29-1 to TRBJ2-1, with TRBD2 matching over 11 bases. Germline CDR1 is SQVTM and CDR2 is ANQGSEA. V shed 6 bases, J shed 1 base, and the junction held 8 bases outside the gene matches. The CDR3 totals 16 residues. CDR3 sequence (DNA): TGCAGCGTAGTTCCGGGACTAGCGGATTCCTACAATGAGCAGTTCTTC. Protein sequence: CSVVPGLADSYNEQFF.

This chain joins TRBV11-2 and TRBJ2-7; 7 nucleotides line up with TRBD1. Trimming cost V 2 bases and J 3 bases; bases outside gene matches: 10. CDR1 and CDR2 from the germline V gene are SGHAT and FQNNGV. This CDR3 contains 16 residues. CDR3: CASSLSSRAGGYEQYF. CDR3 sequence (DNA): TGTGCCAGCAGCTTATCCAGTAGGGCAGGGGGCTACGAGCAGTACTTC.

The chain has TRBV7-2 and TRBJ2-7; TRBD2 is a possible D gene (5 bases). Trimming stripped 7 bases from V and 7 bases from J, with 23 bases between. The CDR3 length is 15 residues. Germline CDR1 SGHTA, CDR2 FQGNSA. The CDR3 DNA sequence: TGTGCCAGCACGCCTGATCGGGGTTCTACGTGGGAGCAGTACTTC. Translated: CASTPDRGSTWEQYF.

The chain joins TRBV30 to TRBJ1-5, with D possibly being TRBD1 (5 bases). The CDR3 length is 13 residues. Germline loops: CDR1 GTSNPN, CDR2 SVGIG (reference sequence). With 5 bases removed from V and 7 bases from J, the gap between germline ends came to 15 bases. The CDR3 protein is CAWAGTGGQPQHF. The CDR3 DNA sequence: TGTGCCTGGGCCGGGACCGGAGGCCAGCCCCAGCATTTT.

This clone has just a few counts. V gene TRBV5-4 combines with J gene TRBJ2-5, with 13 nucleotides matching TRBD2. The CDR3 runs to 16 residues. The V and J ends lost 3 bases and 5 bases, in that order; junction bases with no gene match: 7. Germline CDR1 is SGHNT and CDR2 is YYREEE (reference sequence). The CDR3 protein is CASSSGLAGVTETQYF. Written as DNA, the CDR3 is TGTGCCAGCAGCTCCGGACTAGCGGGGGTAACGGAGACCCAGTACTTC.

The genes are TRBV29-1 and TRBJ1-1, with D possibly being TRBD1 (6 bases). Per germline, CDR1 SQVTM and CDR2 ANQGSEA. The germline V and J ends were trimmed by 7 bases and 5 bases, with 11 bases remaining between them. CDR3 length: 11 amino acids. The CDR3 bases are TGCAGCGCCTGGACAGTGACTGAAGCTTTCTTT. This translates into CSAWTVTEAFF.

The rearrangement links TRBV30 to TRBJ2-5; D remains ambiguous. CDR3 size: 10 residues. Germline CDR1 GTSNPN, CDR2 SVGIG (reference sequence). V was trimmed by 5 bases and J by 5 bases, leaving 6 bases between them. DNA for the CDR3: TGTGCCTGGGGTATGGAGACCCAGTACTTC. Encoded protein: CAWGMETQYF.

The chain uses TRBV7-2 and TRBJ2-3, with TRBD2 as a possible D gene (5 bases). The CDR3 extends over 14 amino acids. Per the germline V gene, CDR1 is SGHTA and CDR2 is FQGNSA. Trimming left V 0 bases short and J 3 bases short, with 7 bases between. As DNA, the CDR3 is TGTGCCAGCAGCTTAGCCCCGGGGACAGATACGCAGTATTTT. Translation: CASSLAPGTDTQYF. Supplemented by reference TRBV7-2 and TRBJ2-3, the full variable domain reads GAGVSQSPSNKVTEKGKDVELRCDPISGHTALYWYRQSLGQGLEFLIYFQGNSAPDKSGLPSDRFSAERTGGSVSTLTIQRTQQEDSAVYLCASSLAPGTDTQYFGPGTRLTVL.

This chain uses TRBV7-2 with TRBJ2-5; 8 bases agree with TRBD2. J was trimmed by 2 bases and V by 7 bases; bases with no gene match: 6. Germline V gene sequence: CDR1 SGHTA, CDR2 FQGNSA. This CDR3 has 14 amino acids. The CDR3 reads CASKKERGQETQYF. In nucleotides, the CDR3 is TGTGCCAGCAAGAAGGAGCGGGGGCAAGAGACCCAGTACTTC.